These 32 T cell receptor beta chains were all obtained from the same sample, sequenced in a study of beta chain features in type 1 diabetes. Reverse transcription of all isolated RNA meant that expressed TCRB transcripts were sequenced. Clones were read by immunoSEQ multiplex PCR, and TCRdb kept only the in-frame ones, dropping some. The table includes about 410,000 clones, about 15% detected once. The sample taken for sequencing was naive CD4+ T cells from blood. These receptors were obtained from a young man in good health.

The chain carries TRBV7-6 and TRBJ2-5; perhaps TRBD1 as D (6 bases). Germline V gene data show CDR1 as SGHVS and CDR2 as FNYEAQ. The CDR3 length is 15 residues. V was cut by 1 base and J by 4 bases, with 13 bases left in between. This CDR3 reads CASSLDPRGTETQYF. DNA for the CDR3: TGTGCCAGCAGCTTAGATCCCAGGGGCACAGAGACCCAGTACTTC. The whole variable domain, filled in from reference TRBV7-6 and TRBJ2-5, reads GAGVSQSPRYKVTKRGQDVALRCDPISGHVSLYWYRQALGQGPEFLTYFNYEAQQDKSGLPNDRFSAERPEGSISTLTIQRTEQRDSAMYRCASSLDPRGTETQYFGPGTRLLVL.

As DNA, the CDR3 is TGTGCCAGCAGCCCCTCCAGCAATCAGCCCCAGCATTTT. Translation: CASSPSSNQPQHF. The V gene is TRBV7-3, the J gene TRBJ1-5; D is ambiguous. CDR1 and CDR2 from the germline V gene are SGHTA and FQGTGA. V lost 5 bases and J lost 1, with 6 bases in between. The CDR3 sequence is 13 residues long.

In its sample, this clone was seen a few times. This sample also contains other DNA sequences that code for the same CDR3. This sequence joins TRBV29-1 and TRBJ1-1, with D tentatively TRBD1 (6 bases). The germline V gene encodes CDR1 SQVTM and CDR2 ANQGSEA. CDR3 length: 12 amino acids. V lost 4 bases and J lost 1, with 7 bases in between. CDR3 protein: CSVGTANTEAFF. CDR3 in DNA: TGCAGCGTTGGGACAGCGAACACTGAAGCTTTCTTT.

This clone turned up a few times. The CDR3, as DNA: TGCAGCACCCGGGACAGGGGGTACGATGAAGCTTTCTTT. It yields the protein CSTRDRGYDEAFF. The J gene is TRBJ1-1, the V gene TRBV29-1, with 11 bases matching TRBD1. CDR1 and CDR2 (germline): SQVTM, ANQGSEA. V gave up 8 bases and J gave up 7 bases; unmatched junction bases: 9. The CDR3 is 13 amino acids.

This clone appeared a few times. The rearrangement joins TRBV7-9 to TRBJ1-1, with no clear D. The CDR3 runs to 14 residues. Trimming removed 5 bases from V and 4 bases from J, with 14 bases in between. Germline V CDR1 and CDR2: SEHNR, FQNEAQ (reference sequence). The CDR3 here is CASSPLVGLTEAFF. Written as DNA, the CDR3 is TGTGCCAGCAGCCCCCTAGTTGGGCTCACTGAAGCTTTCTTT.

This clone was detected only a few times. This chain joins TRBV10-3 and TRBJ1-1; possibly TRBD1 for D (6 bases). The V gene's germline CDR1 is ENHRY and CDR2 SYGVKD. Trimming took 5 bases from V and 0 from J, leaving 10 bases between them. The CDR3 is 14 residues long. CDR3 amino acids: CAISYRDLNTEAFF. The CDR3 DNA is TGTGCCATCAGTTACAGGGACTTGAACACTGAAGCTTTCTTT.

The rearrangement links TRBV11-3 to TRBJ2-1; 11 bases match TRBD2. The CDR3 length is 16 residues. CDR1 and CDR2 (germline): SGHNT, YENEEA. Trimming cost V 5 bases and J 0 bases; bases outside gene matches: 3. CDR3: CASSLAGGYSYNEQFF. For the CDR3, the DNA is TGTGCCAGCAGCCTAGCGGGAGGTTACTCCTACAATGAGCAGTTCTTC.

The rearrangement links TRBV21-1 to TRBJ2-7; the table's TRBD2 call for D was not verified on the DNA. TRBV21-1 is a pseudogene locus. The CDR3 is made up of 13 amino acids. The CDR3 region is CASSSGISGEQYV. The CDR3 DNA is TGTGCCAGCAGCTCGGGGATTTCCGGCGAGCAGTACGTC.

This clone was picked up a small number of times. The CDR3 protein is CSVRRQPGQGARGTEAFF. As DNA, the CDR3 is TGCAGCGTCAGAAGGCAGCCGGGACAGGGGGCGAGGGGTACTGAAGCTTTCTTT. V gene TRBV29-1 combines with J gene TRBJ1-1; 12 nucleotides align to TRBD1. CDR3 length: 18 amino acids. Unmatched junction bases numbered 19, after V lost 6 bases and J lost 5 bases. Germline CDR1 reads SQVTM; CDR2 reads ANQGSEA.

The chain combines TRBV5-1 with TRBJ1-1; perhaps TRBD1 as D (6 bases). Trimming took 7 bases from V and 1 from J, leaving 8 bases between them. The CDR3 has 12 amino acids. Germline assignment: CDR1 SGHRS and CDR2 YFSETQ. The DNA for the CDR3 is TGCGCCAGCTCGGACAGGAACACTGAAGCTTTCTTT. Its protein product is CASSDRNTEAFF.

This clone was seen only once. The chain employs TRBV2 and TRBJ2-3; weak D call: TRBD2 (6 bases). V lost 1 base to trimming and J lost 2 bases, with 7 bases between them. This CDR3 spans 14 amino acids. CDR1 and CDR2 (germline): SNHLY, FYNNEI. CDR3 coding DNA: TGTGCCAGCAGTGAAGGGACTAACACAGATACGCAGTATTTT. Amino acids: CASSEGTNTDTQYF. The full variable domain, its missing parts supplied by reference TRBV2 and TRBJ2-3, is EPEVTQTPSHQVTQMGQEVILRCVPISNHLYFYWYRQILGQKVEFLVSFYNNEISEKSEIFDDQFSVERPDGSNFTLKIRSTKLEDSAMYFCASSEGTNTDTQYFGPGTRLTVL.

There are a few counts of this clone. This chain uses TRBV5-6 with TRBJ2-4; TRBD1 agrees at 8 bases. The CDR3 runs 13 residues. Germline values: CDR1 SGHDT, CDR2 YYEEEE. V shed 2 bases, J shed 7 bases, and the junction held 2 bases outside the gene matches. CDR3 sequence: CASSFTGGNIQYF. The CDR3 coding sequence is TGTGCCAGCAGCTTTACAGGGGGGAACATTCAGTACTTC.

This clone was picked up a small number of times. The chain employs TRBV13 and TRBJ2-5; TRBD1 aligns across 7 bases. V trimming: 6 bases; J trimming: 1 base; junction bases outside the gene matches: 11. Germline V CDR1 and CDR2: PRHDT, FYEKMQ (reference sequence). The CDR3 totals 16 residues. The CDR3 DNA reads TGTGCCAGCAGAAGACAGGGTGCCACCCCCCAAGAGACCCAGTACTTC. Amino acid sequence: CASRRQGATPQETQYF.

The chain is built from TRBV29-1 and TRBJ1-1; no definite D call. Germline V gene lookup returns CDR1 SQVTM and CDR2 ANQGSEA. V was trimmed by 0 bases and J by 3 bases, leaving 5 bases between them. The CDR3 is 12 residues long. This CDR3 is CSVEDRDTEAFF. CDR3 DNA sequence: TGCAGCGTTGAAGATAGGGACACTGAAGCTTTCTTT.

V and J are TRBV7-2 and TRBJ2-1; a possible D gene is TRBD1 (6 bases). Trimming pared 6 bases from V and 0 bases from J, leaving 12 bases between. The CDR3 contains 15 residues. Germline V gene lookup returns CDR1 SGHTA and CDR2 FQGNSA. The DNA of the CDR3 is TGTGCCAGCAGGCAACCCAGGGGCTCCTACAATGAGCAGTTCTTC. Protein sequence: CASRQPRGSYNEQFF.

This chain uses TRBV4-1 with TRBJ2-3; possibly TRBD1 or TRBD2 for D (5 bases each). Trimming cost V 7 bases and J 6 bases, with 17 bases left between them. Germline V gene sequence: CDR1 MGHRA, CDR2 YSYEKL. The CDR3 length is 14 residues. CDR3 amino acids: CASTLGGREDTQYF. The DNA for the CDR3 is TGCGCCAGCACCCTTGGGGGACGTGAGGATACGCAGTATTTT.

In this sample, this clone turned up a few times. CDR3 coding DNA: TGTGCCATCAGTGAGCGATTAGCGGGTAGGGAGACCCAGTACTTC. It translates to CAISERLAGRETQYF. The V gene is TRBV10-3, the J gene TRBJ2-5; 7 bases fit TRBD2. Germline loops: CDR1 ENHRY, CDR2 SYGVKD. The CDR3 is 15 residues long. The junction had 8 bases not matched to a gene; V was cut back by 2 bases and J by 5 bases.

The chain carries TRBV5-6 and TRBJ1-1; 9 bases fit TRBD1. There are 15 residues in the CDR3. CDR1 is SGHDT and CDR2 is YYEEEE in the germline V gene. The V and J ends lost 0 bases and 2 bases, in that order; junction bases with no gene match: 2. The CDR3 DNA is TGTGCCAGCAGCTTGGTGGGACAGGGAAACACTGAAGCTTTCTTT. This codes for CASSLVGQGNTEAFF.

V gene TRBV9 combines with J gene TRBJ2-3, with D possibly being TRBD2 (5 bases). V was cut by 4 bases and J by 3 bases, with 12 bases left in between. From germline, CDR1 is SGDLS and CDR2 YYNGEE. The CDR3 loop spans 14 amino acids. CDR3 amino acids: CASSTLASTDTQYF. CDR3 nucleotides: TGTGCCAGCAGCACTCTAGCCTCGACAGATACGCAGTATTTT. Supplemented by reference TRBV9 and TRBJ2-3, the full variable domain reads DSGVTQTPKHLITATGQRVTLRCSPRSGDLSVYWYQQSLDQGLQFLIQYYNGEERAKGNILERFSAQQFPDLHSELNLSSLELGDSALYFCASSTLASTDTQYFGPGTRLTVL.

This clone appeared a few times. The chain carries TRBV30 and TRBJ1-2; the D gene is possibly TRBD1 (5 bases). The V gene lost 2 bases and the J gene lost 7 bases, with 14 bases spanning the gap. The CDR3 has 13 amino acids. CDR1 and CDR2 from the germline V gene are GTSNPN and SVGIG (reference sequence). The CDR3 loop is CAWSQGPEVGYTF. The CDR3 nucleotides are TGTGCCTGGAGTCAGGGTCCCGAAGTTGGCTACACCTTC.

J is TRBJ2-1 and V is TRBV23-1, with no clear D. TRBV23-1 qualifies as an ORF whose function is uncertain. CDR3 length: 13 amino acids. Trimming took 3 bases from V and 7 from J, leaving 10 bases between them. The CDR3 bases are TGCGCCAGCAGTCACAAATCTACGAATGAGCAGTTCTTC. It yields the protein CASSHKSTNEQFF.

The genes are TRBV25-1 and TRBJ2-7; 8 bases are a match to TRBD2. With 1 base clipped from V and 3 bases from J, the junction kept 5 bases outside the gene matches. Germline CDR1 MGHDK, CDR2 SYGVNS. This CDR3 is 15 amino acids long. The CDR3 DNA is TGTGCCAGCAGTGAATCGGGGGGGAGTTTCTACGAGCAGTACTTC. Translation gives CASSESGGSFYEQYF.

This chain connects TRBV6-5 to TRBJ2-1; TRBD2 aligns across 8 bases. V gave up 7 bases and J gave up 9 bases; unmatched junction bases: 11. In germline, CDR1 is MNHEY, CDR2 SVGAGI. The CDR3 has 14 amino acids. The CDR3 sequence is CASTRGSGMGEQFF. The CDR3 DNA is TGTGCCAGCACCAGGGGTAGCGGGATGGGTGAGCAGTTCTTC.

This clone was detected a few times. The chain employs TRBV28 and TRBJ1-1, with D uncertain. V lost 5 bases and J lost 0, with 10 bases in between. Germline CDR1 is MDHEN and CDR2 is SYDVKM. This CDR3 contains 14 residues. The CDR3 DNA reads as TGTGCCAGCAGTCCTAGAGGCCTGAACACTGAAGCTTTCTTT. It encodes CASSPRGLNTEAFF.

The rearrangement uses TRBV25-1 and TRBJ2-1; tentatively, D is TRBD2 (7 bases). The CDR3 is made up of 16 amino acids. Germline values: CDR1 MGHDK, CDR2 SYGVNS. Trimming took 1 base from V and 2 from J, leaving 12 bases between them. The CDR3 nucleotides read TGTGCCAGCAGTGAATGGTCGGGGGGCACCTACAATGAGCAGTTCTTC. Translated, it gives CASSEWSGGTYNEQFF.

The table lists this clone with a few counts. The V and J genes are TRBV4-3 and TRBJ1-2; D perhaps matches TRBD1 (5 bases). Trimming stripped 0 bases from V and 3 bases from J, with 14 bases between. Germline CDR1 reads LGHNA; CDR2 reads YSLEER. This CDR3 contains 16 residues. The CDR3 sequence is CASSQEPLGGHYGYTF. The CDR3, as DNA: TGCGCCAGCAGCCAAGAACCTCTCGGGGGTCACTATGGCTACACCTTC.

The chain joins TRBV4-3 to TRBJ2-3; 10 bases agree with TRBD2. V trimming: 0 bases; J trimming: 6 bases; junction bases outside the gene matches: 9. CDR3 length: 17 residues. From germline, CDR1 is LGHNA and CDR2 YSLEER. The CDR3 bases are TGCGCCAGCAGCCAAGATCGGTCTAGCGGGAGTTTCGATACGCAGTATTTT. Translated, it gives CASSQDRSSGSFDTQYF.

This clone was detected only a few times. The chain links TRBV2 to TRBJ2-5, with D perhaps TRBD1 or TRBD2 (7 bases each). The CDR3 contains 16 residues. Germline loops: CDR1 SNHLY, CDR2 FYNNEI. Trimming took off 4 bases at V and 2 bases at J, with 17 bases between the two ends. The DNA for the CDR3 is TGTGCCAGCAGTGTCCTTTCGGGGGGACAGCAAGAGACCCAGTACTTC. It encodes CASSVLSGGQQETQYF.

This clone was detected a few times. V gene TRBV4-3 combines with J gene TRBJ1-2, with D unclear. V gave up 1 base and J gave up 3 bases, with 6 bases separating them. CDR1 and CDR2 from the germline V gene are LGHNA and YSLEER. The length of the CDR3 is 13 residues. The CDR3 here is CASSQGEDYGYTF. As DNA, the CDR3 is TGCGCCAGCAGCCAAGGAGAGGACTATGGCTACACCTTC.

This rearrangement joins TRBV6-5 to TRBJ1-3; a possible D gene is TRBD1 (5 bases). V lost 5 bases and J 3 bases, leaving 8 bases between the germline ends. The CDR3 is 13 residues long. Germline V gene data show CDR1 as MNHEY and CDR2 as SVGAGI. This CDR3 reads CASSEGVGNTIYF. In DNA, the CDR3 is TGTGCCAGCAGTGAAGGGGTTGGAAACACCATATATTTT.

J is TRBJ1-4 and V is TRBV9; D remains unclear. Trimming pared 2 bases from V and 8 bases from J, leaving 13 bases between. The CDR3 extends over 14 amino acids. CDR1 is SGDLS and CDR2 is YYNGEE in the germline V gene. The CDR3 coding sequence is TGTGCCAGCAGCGTTTATCCGGGGAGCGAAAAACTGTTTTTT. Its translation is CASSVYPGSEKLFF. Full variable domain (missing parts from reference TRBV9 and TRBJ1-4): DSGVTQTPKHLITATGQRVTLRCSPRSGDLSVYWYQQSLDQGLQFLIQYYNGEERAKGNILERFSAQQFPDLHSELNLSSLELGDSALYFCASSVYPGSEKLFFGSGTQLSVL.

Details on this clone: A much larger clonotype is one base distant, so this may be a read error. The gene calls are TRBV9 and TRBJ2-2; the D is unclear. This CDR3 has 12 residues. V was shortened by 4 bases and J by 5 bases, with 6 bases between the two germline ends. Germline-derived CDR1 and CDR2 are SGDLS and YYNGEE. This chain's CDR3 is CASSLETGELFF. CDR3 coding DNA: TGTGCCAGCAGCTTGGAAACCGGGGAGCTGTTTTTT.